These T cell receptor beta chains were read from a single sample in a study of shared clonotypes between healthy human individuals. Profiled with immunoSEQ multiplex PCR; TCRdb holds only in-frame clones, not every one. The profile shows about half a million clones, about 76% of them singletons. Sequencing input: PBMCs. These receptors were taken from a woman in her forties in good health. Some clones in this sample may be carry-over from other donors' samples. CDR3s leave out the opening cysteine and the closing phenylalanine or tryptophan. Not every row has a clone size; where given, it reads once, few, many or a size class.

>TRBV28|NA
ASGRGGTEAF
>TRBV10-3|many
ATSKKGDYGYT
>TRBV18|NA
ASLPGYSYNEQF
>TRBV6-1|NA
ASSEGEGGGYEQY
>TRBV19|NA
ATSLQAGVATEAF
>TRBV27|few
ASSLAPAGPHQY
>TRBV5-1|NA
ASKQQALGGSEQY
>TRBV11-2|NA
ASSLTTSGRSYNEQF
>TRBV28|once
ASSKPGTGSYEQY
>TRBV10-2|NA
ASSGKGDYGYT
>TRBV7-2|NA
ASSLDGGRYEQY
>TRBV5-6|NA
ASSRGWMTSGRAGNIQY
>TRBV30|few
AWSGGLLSSYNSPLH
>TRBV7-2|NA
ASSLDGQPQH
>TRBV6-6|NA
ASSYSDNEQF
>TRBV5-1|NA
ASSLAPGTETQY
>TRBV6-5|NA
ASSYSLVLAKNIQY
>TRBV5-4|NA
ASSLDRGGEAF
>TRBV30|NA
AWSGPPFSPLH
>TRBV5-1|NA
ASSQGDLDSPLH
>TRBV18|many
ASSPQSANTEAF
>TRBV5-1|NA
ASSQGLAMYEQF
>TRBV9|NA
ASSVAPTTYYEQY
>TRBV19|NA
ASSRQAVEETQY
>TRBV5-6|NA
ASSISSSEQY
>TRBV4-1|few
ASSQADRPDGANVLT
>TRBV2|NA
ASRAGTGRVEQY
>TRBV2|NA
ASSIDRGPYNEQF
>TRBV15|NA
ATSRDKSGGNQPQH
>TRBV5-1|few
ASSLALNTGELF
>TRBV21-1|NA
ASSKRTAFHSLLYSPLH
>TRBV5-4|NA
ASSSRQSGNYGYT
>TRBV6-1|NA
ASQREPYRGDEQY
>TRBV5-5|NA
ASSWEPHGGYT
>TRBV5-1|few
ASSPGLAKTYNEQF
>TRBV27|NA
ASSPDLSSYNEQF
>TRBV4-2|NA
ASSLRNRQAPNTGELF
>TRBV6-4|NA
ARGLAGPYEQY
>TRBV15|few
ATSRDLGGSGNTIY
>TRBV30|NA
AWSVRRGLYEQY
>TRBV19|NA
ASANQGGIPYEQY
>TRBV29-1|NA
SVSKGARTLGTEAF
>TRBV27|NA
ASSFWTGNTGELF
>TRBV2|NA
ASSRSGRYDTGELF
>TRBV14|NA
ASSRNAGVSYTGELF
>TRBV18|NA
ASSPPGGNTIY
>TRBV13|NA
ASSLDVTSGSYPYEQY
>TRBV27|many
ASSLGFSDTDTQY
>TRBV10-2|NA
ASSESGVTGSAF
>TRBV6-1|NA
ASSGGFGGQPQH
>TRBV2|NA
ASSEWEGAETQY
>TRBV7-6|NA
ASSPQGSSYEQY
>TRBV27|NA
ASSPRSAYSNQPQH
>TRBV5-5|NA
ASSPPSLYEQY
>TRBV7-3|NA
ASSTSLAGAKSDTQY